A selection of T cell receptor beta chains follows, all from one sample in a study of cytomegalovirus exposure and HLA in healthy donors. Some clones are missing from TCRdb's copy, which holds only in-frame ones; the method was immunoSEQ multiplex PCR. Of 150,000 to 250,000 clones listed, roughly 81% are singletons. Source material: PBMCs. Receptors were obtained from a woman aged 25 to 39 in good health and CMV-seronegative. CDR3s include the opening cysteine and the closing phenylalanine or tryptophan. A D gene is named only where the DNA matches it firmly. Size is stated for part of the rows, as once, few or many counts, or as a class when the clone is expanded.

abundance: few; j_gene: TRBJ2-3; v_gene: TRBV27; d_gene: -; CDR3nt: TGTGCCACCAGACAGGATACGCAGTATTTT; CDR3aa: CATRQDTQYF
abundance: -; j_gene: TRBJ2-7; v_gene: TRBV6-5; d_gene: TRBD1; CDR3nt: TGTGCCAGCAGTTACCGCGGACAGGCCCCCTACGAGCAGTACTTC; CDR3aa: CASSYRGQAPYEQYF
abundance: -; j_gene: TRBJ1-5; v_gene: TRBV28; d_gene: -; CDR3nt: TGTGCCAGTGACAGGTCCTATCAGCCCCAGCATTTT; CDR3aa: CASDRSYQPQHF
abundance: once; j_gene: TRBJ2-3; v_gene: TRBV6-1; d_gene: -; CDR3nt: TGTGCCAGCAGTGAAGCGGGAGGCAGAGATACGCAGTATTTT; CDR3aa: CASSEAGGRDTQYF
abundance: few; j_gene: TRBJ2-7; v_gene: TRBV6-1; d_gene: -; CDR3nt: TGTGCCAGCAGTGAAGTTAGCGGCCCCTACGAGCAGTACTTC; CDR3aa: CASSEVSGPYEQYF
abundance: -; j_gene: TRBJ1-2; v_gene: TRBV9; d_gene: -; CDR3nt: TGTGCCAGCAGTCGACAGGAGAACTATGGCTACACCTTC; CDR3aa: CASSRQENYGYTF
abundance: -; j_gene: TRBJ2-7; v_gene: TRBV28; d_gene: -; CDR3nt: TGTGCCAGCAGTGACAGCTACGAGCAGTACTTC; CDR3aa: CASSDSYEQYF
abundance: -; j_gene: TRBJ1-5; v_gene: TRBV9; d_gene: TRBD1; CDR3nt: TGTGCCAGCAGCGTAGATTGGATGGGGGACAGGGTGGCAATAAGCAATCAGCCCCAGCATTTT; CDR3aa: CASSVDWMGDRVAISNQPQHF
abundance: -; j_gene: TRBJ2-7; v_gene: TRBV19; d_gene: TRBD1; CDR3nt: TGTGCCAGTAAGATGACAGGGCCTACCTACGAGCAGTACTTC; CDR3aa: CASKMTGPTYEQYF
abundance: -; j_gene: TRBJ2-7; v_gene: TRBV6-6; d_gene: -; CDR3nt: TGTGCCAGCAGTTACGCCGGGACTGCCTCCTACGAGCAGTACTTC; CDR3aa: CASSYAGTASYEQYF
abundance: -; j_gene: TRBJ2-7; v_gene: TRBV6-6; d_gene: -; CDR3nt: TGTGCCAGCACTTGGCGGGACTCCTACGAGCAGTACTTC; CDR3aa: CASTWRDSYEQYF
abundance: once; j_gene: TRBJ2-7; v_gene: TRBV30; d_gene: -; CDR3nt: TGTGCCTGGAGTTATGGACATCCTGCCTACGAGCAGTACTTC; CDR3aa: CAWSYGHPAYEQYF
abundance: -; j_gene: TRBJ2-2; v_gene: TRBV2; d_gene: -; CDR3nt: TGTGCCAGCCGGTTGGGGAACAGGGCGGGCACCGGGGAGCTGTTTTTT; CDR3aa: CASRLGNRAGTGELFF
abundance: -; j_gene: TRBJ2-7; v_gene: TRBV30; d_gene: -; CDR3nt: TGTGCCTGGAGTGTCAGGGGAATCGGTCCTACCTACGAGCAGTACTTC; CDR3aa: CAWSVRGIGPTYEQYF
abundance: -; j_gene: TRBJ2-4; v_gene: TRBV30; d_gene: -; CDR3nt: TGTGCCTGGAGTGGCCCAGGGGGGGCCAAAAACATTCAGTACTTC; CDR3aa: CAWSGPGGAKNIQYF
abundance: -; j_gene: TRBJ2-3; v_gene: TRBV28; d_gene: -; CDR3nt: TGTCCCTACTCGGGGGATTCTAGCACAGATACGCAGTATTTT; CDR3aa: CPYSGDSSTDTQYF
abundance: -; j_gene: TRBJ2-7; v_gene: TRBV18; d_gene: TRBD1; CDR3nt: TGTGCCAGCTCACCACGACAGGGGGACTCCTACGAGCAGTACTTC; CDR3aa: CASSPRQGDSYEQYF
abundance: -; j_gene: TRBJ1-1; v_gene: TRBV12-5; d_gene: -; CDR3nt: TGTGCTAGTGGTCTACAGGGAGACACTGAAGCTTTCTTT; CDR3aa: CASGLQGDTEAFF
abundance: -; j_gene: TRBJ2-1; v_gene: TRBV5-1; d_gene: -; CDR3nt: TGCGCCAGCAGCCCCGCGGGGACCTCCTACAATGAGCAGTTCTTC; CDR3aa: CASSPAGTSYNEQFF
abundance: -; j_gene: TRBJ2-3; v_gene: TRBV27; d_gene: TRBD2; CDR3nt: TGTGCCAGCAGTGGAACTAGCGGGGGTGGGGATACGCAGTATTTT; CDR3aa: CASSGTSGGGDTQYF
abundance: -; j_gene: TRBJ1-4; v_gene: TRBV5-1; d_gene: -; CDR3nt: TGCGCCAGCAGCGGAGGGACTGGGTATAATGAAAAACTGTTTTTT; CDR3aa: CASSGGTGYNEKLFF
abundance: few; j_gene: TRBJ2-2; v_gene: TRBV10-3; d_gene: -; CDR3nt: TGTGCCACCAGGGGGGGGCGCAACACCGGGGAGCTGTTTTTT; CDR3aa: CATRGGRNTGELFF
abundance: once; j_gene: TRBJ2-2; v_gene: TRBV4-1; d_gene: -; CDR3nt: TGCGCCAGCAGCCAAGATAAGCTTGGGGGGGCCAGCACCGGGGAGCTGTTTTTT; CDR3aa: CASSQDKLGGASTGELFF
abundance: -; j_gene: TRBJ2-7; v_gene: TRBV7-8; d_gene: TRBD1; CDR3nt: TGTGCCAGCAGCTTAGTTCAGGGACAGGGGTGGGATCAGCAGTACTTC; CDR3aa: CASSLVQGQGWDQQYF
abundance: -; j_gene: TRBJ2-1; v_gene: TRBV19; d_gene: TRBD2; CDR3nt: TGTGCCAGTAGTATATTCGGGGGACGGGCGGGAGGTTACAATGAGCAGTTCTTC; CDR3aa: CASSIFGGRAGGYNEQFF
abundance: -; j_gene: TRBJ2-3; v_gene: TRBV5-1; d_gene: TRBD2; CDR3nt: TGCGCCAGCAGGACACTAGCGGGGAGCACAGATACGCAGTATTTT; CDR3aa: CASRTLAGSTDTQYF
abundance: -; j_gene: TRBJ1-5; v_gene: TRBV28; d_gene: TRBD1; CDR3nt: TGTGCCAGCAGGCGTCGACAGGGGGCGGGCAATCAGCCCCAGCATTTT; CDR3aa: CASRRRQGAGNQPQHF